This T cell receptor beta chain was found in a study of cytomegalovirus exposure and HLA in healthy donors (dated by TCRdb to about 2017). The study in broad terms: According to an earlier analysis of several hundred of the donors, 150 million to 200 million T cells yielded roughly 110 million unique TCR beta sequences and roughly 280 Gb of sequence data. About 300 gigabases of sequencing data and 70 million to 100 million unique TCR sequences were included in an early release covering roughly 600 HLA-typed donors. Of the roughly 390 genotyped donors, 65% to 90% were placed in the genetic ancestry cluster associated with self-reported Caucasian donors. The study aimed to test whether cataloging public T cell receptors could reveal signatures of past pathogen exposure. The study profiled the T cell repertoires of hundreds of subjects by immunosequencing and related them to cytomegalovirus serostatus. A separate validation cohort of over a hundred different subjects was used in addition to the 666-subject first cohort. To predict cytomegalovirus infection status, the study brought together high-throughput TCR immunosequencing, statistical association of individual TCRs with disease status, and machine learning. To study patterns of TCR occurrence, a later analysis re-analyzed previously published TCR beta repertoires from under 750 donors and added high-resolution HLA genotyping. The later analysis used no new phenotypic data to find candidate immune exposures, relying instead on TCR beta sequences and their occurrence across donors. An earlier analysis of around 580 of the donors used high-throughput TCR beta sequencing to judge whether each TCR beta V gene segment behaved as functional or pseudogenic. Donor age, sex, ethnicity and CMV serostatus were collected together with the repertoire data. In a later genetic analysis, genome-wide SNP genotypes for about three fifths of the roughly 670 donors were used, and that subset was treated as a discovery cohort. All discovery cohort repertoires had been generated on a single sequencing platform. Both class I and class II loci were covered by HLA typing, at four-digit resolution. Typing coverage varied by locus: roughly 629-630 donors for A, B, C, DRB1 and DQB1; roughly 510 for DQA1; approximately 610 for DPA1; some 470 for DPB1. Because of strong linkage in the cohort, 5 or 6 DR-DQ haplotypes were treated as single units for association and clustering. Among roughly 400 genotyped donors of the cohort, an average of about 240,000 unique TCR beta nucleotide sequences were sequenced per donor, approximately 20% of them non-productive. Overall results and qualifications from the work: The presence/absence analyses assumed that sequencing depth was roughly uniform across donors, and that assumption may not be true. The earlier analysis of some 540 of the donors excluded seventeen rarely observed V segments, including chromosome 9 orphons, because counts were too low. An association between a missense DCLRE1C variant and V-gene and J-gene trimming of TCR beta chains was found in a later genetic analysis and replicated in an independent cohort. A few of the identified cytomegalovirus-associated TCR beta chains were confirmed in vitro to be specific for cytomegalovirus antigens. The authors suggested that the approach could potentially be generalized to other disease states and immunological phenotypes. When HLA alleles, especially DR and DQ, strongly co-occurred, TCR associations were difficult to assign to individual alleles. According to a later genetic analysis, donors in an Asian-associated ancestry cluster had fewer N-insertions in productive TCRs than the roughly 700-donor mean. A further reported finding was that TCR beta sequences accurately predicted the HLA-A and HLA-B alleles for most subjects in the first cohort. The only immune exposure information available for the cohort was CMV serostatus. In a later analysis, 16,951 TCR beta sequences were associated with specific HLA alleles at a false discovery rate of 0.05. The study gave a list of roughly 150 TCR beta chains associated with cytomegalovirus. Because some donors lacked HLA typing at each locus, the association tests relied only on the typed subset. The cohort was sequenced for TCR beta chains only, and without alpha or paired-chain data the features that could be detected were limited. Broadly in line with IMGT annotations, most TCR beta V segments showed up in productive rearrangements about 87% or about 30% of the time in an earlier analysis of some 590 of the donors. In a later analysis, HLA-associated TCR beta chains showed more clonal expansion and lower generation probabilities than non-associated chains that were equally common. The 87-base-pair reads could not distinguish some IMGT-functional V segments, including TRBV6-2 and TRBV6-3, so those segments were excluded. According to a later analysis, parvovirus B19, influenza, CMV and Epstein-Barr virus appeared linked to several top co-occurrence clusters. In a later analysis, TCR association rates were found to vary across HLA loci, with the most associated TCRs seen for DRB1 alleles and the fewest for HLA-C alleles. In both the original and validation cohorts, the classifier was reported to diagnose cytomegalovirus status with high specificity and sensitivity. Linkage disequilibrium might explain the correlated functional status among segregating V segments, but an unknown experimental factor could not be ruled out. A cluster of highly shared sequence variants was judged likely to be a technical artifact of the sequencing pipeline. Most TCR sequences were observed very rarely across donors, whereas some public TCRs were present in many individuals. A later analysis found that most CMV-associated TCR beta chains appeared HLA-restricted, with HLA associations seemingly driven largely by CMV exposure.

Looking up the germline V gene yields CDR1 MGHDK and CDR2 SYGVNS. V is shortened by 2 bases, J by 7 bases, and the region joining them spans 12 bases. Including the terminal cysteine and phenylalanine, the CDR3 comprises 13 residues. Kept here is only the CDR3 DNA, which spans 39 bases and is read in frame from base 1. The cohort was made up of 650 to 700 healthy bone marrow donors. At the time of sampling, all cohort members were nominally healthy, though unrecorded immune exposures were likely present. The donor was CMV seronegative and belonged to the group of over 300 seronegative cohort members. A peripheral blood sample was collected from each donor, and TCR beta sequencing was performed on peripheral blood mononuclear cells. The Qiagen DNeasy Blood Extraction Kit was used to extract genomic DNA from the blood cell samples. Receptors were amplified or captured by the immunoSEQ multiplex PCR assay. For the multiplex PCR, a mixture combining 60 forward primers for TCR Vbeta segments and 13 reverse primers for TCR Jbeta segments was used. A multiplex PCR assay on genomic DNA amplified the CDR3 region of rearranged TCR beta genes. The amplified TCR beta libraries were sequenced on the Illumina HiSeq System as 87-base-pair reads. The study's processing was this. A later analysis tallied roughly 78 million unique TCR beta chains across the 610 or so repertoires, and roughly 11 million of those chains were shared by two or more donors. A nearest-neighbor algorithm error-corrected the raw reads and collapsed the reads into unique sequences, merging closely related sequences to remove PCR and sequencing errors. To assign V, D and J gene segments, CDR3 sequences were aligned to IMGT reference sequences. For a sequence to be retained, a match of at least six nucleotides was required to both a V gene segment and a J gene segment. A rearrangement was called productive if the CDR3 had no stop codons and remained in frame with V and J, and every other rearrangement was called non-productive. CDR3 was defined according to IMGT convention as the region running from the second conserved V-encoded cysteine to the conserved J-encoded phenylalanine. In an earlier analysis of approximately 590 of the donors, sequences lacking an unambiguous match to a single V gene segment were excluded. An earlier analysis of almost 600 of the donors classified V segments as functional when productive rearrangements were above 56.7% and as segregating when the standard deviation between donors was above 5%. A statistical classification framework was built to diagnose cytomegalovirus status from the catalog of TCR beta chain sequences. In a later analysis, V and J genes were assigned by comparing TCR nucleotide sequences against IMGT/GENE-DB human TR gene sequences. In a later analysis, CDR3 sequences and most-parsimonious VDJ recombination scenarios were assigned using the TCRdist pipeline. In a later analysis, every TCR beta chain was defined by the combination of its CDR3 amino acid sequence and its V-gene family, and reads without a unique V-gene family were dropped. In a later analysis, 450 to 600 highly shared, low-generation-probability nucleotide sequences were removed to address suspected cross-contamination and a sequencing artifact. A later analysis calculated a clonal expansion index for each public chain from normalized within-repertoire ranks of inferred template counts. In a later analysis, generation probabilities were computed using a VDJ recombination model fitted to out-of-frame rearrangements, and the results were checked against IGoR. In a later analysis, TCR-TCR, TCR-HLA and TCR-CMV co-occurrence was scored with hypergeometric tests, and a repertoire-size bias correction was applied to TCR pairs. False discovery rates were estimated in a later analysis by permuting HLA or CMV assignments 20 times. In a later analysis, co-occurring TCRs were grouped using DBSCAN, and TCRdist sequence similarity was added for clustering within HLA-allele-positive subsets. Repertoires with fewer than 30,000 or more than 120,000 public chains were left out of co-occurrence clustering, as were several repertoires with anomalous nucleotide sharing. TCRdb re-hosts the immuneACCESS table, in-frame sequences only. Its copies lack some clones; in the studies checked, an unresolved V gene accounts for under half of them, and the cause for the rest is not known. V, J and clone size derive from that table, while D and trimming were established from the DNA sequence. The sample table lists 250,000 or so clones, 85% to 95% of them with a count of one. Of the sample, roughly 1.6% is held by the ten largest clones.

Regarding this clone: What this receptor recognizes is not known. No base qualities exist here, and no much larger clone lies one base off it.

The sequencing sample was made of PBMCs. The chain uses TRBV25-1 and TRBJ2-7; the D gene assignment is ambiguous. The receptor's source is a girl aged 2 to 9 in good health and CMV-seronegative. The CDR3 protein: CASSEMVVREQYF. The DNA is TGTGCCAGCAGTGAAATGGTAGTGAGGGAGCAGTACTTC.